The 30 T cell receptor beta chains given below trace back to one sample, sequenced in a study of T cell responses to AZD1222 COVID-19 vaccine. The data were produced by immunoSEQ multiplex PCR, yet TCRdb's version contains in-frame clones alone and is incomplete. This table has some 130,000 clones, about nine tenths appearing once. The sample was peripheral blood, taken on day 0 of AZD1222 vaccination. These TCRs come from an adult in good health.

V gene TRBV6-5 combines with J gene TRBJ2-2; D may be TRBD1 (5 bases). Germline assignment: CDR1 MNHEY and CDR2 SVGAGI. The CDR3 covers 14 residues. V lost 2 bases and J 8 bases, leaving 12 bases between the germline ends. CDR3 nucleotide sequence: TGTGCCAGCAGTTACGGAGTGGGGCCAGGGGAGCTGTTTTTT. Encoded protein: CASSYGVGPGELFF.

This chain connects TRBV6-5 to TRBJ2-6, with D hard to call. Germline V CDR1 and CDR2: MNHEY, SVGAGI. V was shortened by 6 bases and J by 0 bases, with 9 bases between the two germline ends. The CDR3 loop spans 15 amino acids. The CDR3 sequence: CASRRTDSGANVLTF. As DNA, the CDR3 is TGTGCCAGCAGGCGAACGGACTCTGGGGCCAACGTCCTGACTTTC.

This chain joins TRBV12-3 or TRBV12-4 and TRBJ1-5; D perhaps matches TRBD1 (6 bases). This CDR3 has 13 amino acids. Trimming stripped 7 bases from V and 7 bases from J, with 14 bases between. CDR3 loop: CASTLGGGQPQHF. The CDR3 DNA sequence: TGTGCCAGCACCTTGGGGGGCGGACAGCCCCAGCATTTT.

The table lists this clone with a few counts. V usage is TRBV5-4 and J usage is TRBJ1-4; 8 bases map to TRBD1. The germline CDR1 and CDR2 sequences are SGHNT and YYREEE (reference sequence). With V trimmed by 5 bases and J by 6 bases, 9 bases remained unmatched. This CDR3 is built from 15 residues. The CDR3 DNA sequence: TGTGCCAGCAGTTCTGGACAGGGTTCAGATGAAAAACTGTTTTTT. Protein product: CASSSGQGSDEKLFF.

The DNA of the CDR3 is TGTGCCAGCACGAGAATGGGGGTCCAAGAGACCCAGTACTTC. It encodes CASTRMGVQETQYF. V and J are TRBV6-5 and TRBJ2-5; either TRBD1 or TRBD2 may fit D (5 bases each). This CDR3 is built from 14 residues. In germline, CDR1 is MNHEY, CDR2 SVGAGI. V shed 7 bases and J shed 1 base, with 13 bases lying between them.

This chain links TRBV7-8 with TRBJ1-3; 7 nucleotides agree with TRBD1. Trimming took 4 bases from V and 4 from J; bases not matched to a gene: 1. This CDR3 has 13 amino acids. CDR1 SGHVS and CDR2 FQNEAQ come from the germline V gene. The CDR3 here is CASSSGQGNTIYF. The CDR3 nucleotides read TGTGCCAGCAGCTCGGGACAGGGAAACACCATATATTTT.

This chain uses TRBV30 with TRBJ1-5; weak D call: TRBD1 (5 bases). CDR3 size: 14 residues. CDR1 and CDR2 from the germline V gene are GTSNPN and SVGIG (reference sequence). Trimming removed 2 bases from V and 3 bases from J, with 11 bases in between. For the CDR3, the DNA is TGTGCCTGGAGTTACGCAGGGACCAATCAGCCCCAGCATTTT. Residues: CAWSYAGTNQPQHF.

The CDR3 sequence is CSASVSRLNYGYTF. The CDR3 DNA sequence: TGCAGTGCTAGTGTTAGCAGGCTCAACTATGGCTACACCTTC. This chain uses TRBV20-1 with TRBJ1-2, with D uncertain. This CDR3 is 14 amino acids long. Trimming took off 3 bases at V and 2 bases at J, with 13 bases between the two ends. The germline CDR1 and CDR2 sequences are DFQATT and SNEGSKA (reference sequence).

The rearrangement uses TRBV18 and TRBJ1-5; 8 nucleotides line up with TRBD1. The CDR3 spans 15 residues. Per germline, CDR1 KGHSH and CDR2 LQKENI. The J segment lost 3 bases and the V segment lost 5 bases, leaving 6 bases of the junction unmatched. The CDR3 loop is CASSSDRVLNQPQHF. CDR3 in DNA: TGTGCCAGCTCATCGGACAGGGTTCTCAATCAGCCCCAGCATTTT.

J is TRBJ2-1 and V is TRBV5-1; the D gene could be TRBD1 or TRBD2 (5 bases each). In germline, CDR1 is SGHRS, CDR2 YFSETQ. The CDR3 spans 14 residues. V was shortened by 3 bases and J by 9 bases, with 16 bases between the two germline ends. CDR3 residues: CASSSGTPDGEQFF. CDR3 in DNA: TGCGCCAGCAGCTCGGGGACCCCCGACGGTGAGCAGTTCTTC. The whole variable domain, remainder taken from reference TRBV5-1 and TRBJ2-1, is KAGVTQTPRYLIKTRGQQVTLSCSPISGHRSVSWYQQTPGQGLQFLFEYFSETQRNKGNFPGRFSGRQFSNSRSEMNVSTLELGDSALYLCASSSGTPDGEQFFGPGTRLTVL.

In this sample, this clone turned up once. The chain couples TRBV24-1 to TRBJ2-1, with TRBD1 identical over 7 bases. The trim removed 9 bases at V and 3 bases at J, leaving 4 bases unmatched. The CDR3 length is 13 residues. Germline V gene sequence: CDR1 KGHDR, CDR2 SFDVKD. CDR3 sequence (DNA): TGTGCCACCGGGGGACAGAACTACAATGAGCAGTTCTTC. Translation gives CATGGQNYNEQFF.

The chain employs TRBV27 and TRBJ1-2; D not resolved. The germline V gene has CDR1 MNHEY and CDR2 SMNVEV (reference sequence). Trimming shortened V by 6 bases and J by 8 bases, and 13 bases separated the two germline ends. The CDR3 spans 12 residues. Written as DNA, the CDR3 is TGTGCCAGCAGCCCTTTCGGGTACGGCTACACCTTC. Residues: CASSPFGYGYTF.

The V and J genes are TRBV9 and TRBJ2-2; D call uncertain. The CDR3 contains 12 residues. Germline V gene data show CDR1 as SGDLS and CDR2 as YYNGEE. V dropped 0 bases and J dropped 6 bases, with 3 bases sitting between them. Written as DNA, the CDR3 is TGTGCCAGCAGCGTAGGGTCCGGGGAGCTGTTTTTT. Residues: CASSVGSGELFF.

The gene calls are TRBV12-5 and TRBJ2-3; D gene unclear. This CDR3 has 12 amino acids. The V gene's germline CDR1 is LGHNT and CDR2 FRNRAP. The V gene lost 0 bases and the J gene lost 8 bases, with 6 bases spanning the gap. This chain's CDR3 is CASGLVRGTQYF. CDR3 coding DNA: TGTGCTAGTGGTTTGGTACGAGGTACGCAGTATTTT.

This clone was seen just once. The chain is built from TRBV7-2 and TRBJ1-6, with a possible D match to TRBD1 (6 bases). CDR1 and CDR2 (germline): SGHTA, FQGNSA. The CDR3 length is 14 residues. Trimming left V 4 bases short and J 14 bases short, with 18 bases between. The DNA for the CDR3 is TGTGCCAGCAGCTCCACAGGTCCAACAGGGACCCTCCACTTT. Residues: CASSSTGPTGTLHF.

This sequence joins TRBV4-2 and TRBJ2-1, with unresolved D. Germline CDR1 and CDR2: LGHNA and YNFKEQ. This CDR3 is built from 18 residues. With 1 base removed from V and 8 bases from J, the gap between germline ends came to 24 bases. CDR3 in DNA: TGTGCCAGCAGCCAAGTAGTGGCCCGGCCAGCGACTTTCCATGAGCAGTTCTTC. Its translation: CASSQVVARPATFHEQFF.

The chain combines TRBV6-7 with TRBJ2-2; TRBD1 agrees at 9 bases. TRBV6-7 is marked as an open reading frame, function uncertain. The CDR3 is 17 amino acids. J was trimmed by 7 bases and V by 6 bases; bases with no gene match: 15. The chain's CDR3 is CASSHGPHRGRDGELFF. In DNA form, the CDR3 reads TGTGCCAGCAGCCATGGGCCCCACAGGGGGCGGGACGGGGAGCTGTTTTTT.

The chain has TRBV7-2 and TRBJ1-3; D unresolved. V was pared by 4 bases and J by 0 bases, with 4 bases between. The CDR3 loop spans 13 amino acids. Germline-derived CDR1 and CDR2 are SGHTA and FQGNSA. CDR3 sequence reads: CASSSSSGNTIYF. The CDR3 coding sequence is TGTGCCAGCAGCTCCAGCTCTGGAAACACCATATATTTT.

This rearrangement joins TRBV7-9 to TRBJ2-1; no definite D call. This CDR3 is built from 13 residues. With 1 base removed from V and 5 bases from J, the gap between germline ends came to 6 bases. CDR1 SEHNR and CDR2 FQNEAQ come from the germline V gene (reference sequence). CDR3 DNA: TGTGCCAGCAGCTTAGGGGCGGACAATGAGCAGTTCTTC. Translation gives CASSLGADNEQFF.

V gene TRBV5-4 combines with J gene TRBJ1-4; D gene uncertain. V was cut by 1 base and J by 7 bases, with 17 bases left in between. This CDR3 is built from 16 residues. Germline V gives CDR1 SGHNT, CDR2 YYREEE (reference sequence). The CDR3 sequence is CASSLSVGKRSEKLFF. DNA of the CDR3: TGTGCCAGCAGCTTGTCCGTGGGGAAGAGGAGTGAAAAACTGTTTTTT.

This chain connects TRBV28 to TRBJ1-6; D might be TRBD1 (5 bases). The CDR3 length is 15 residues. The germline V gene encodes CDR1 MDHEN and CDR2 SYDVKM. V was trimmed by 2 bases and J by 10 bases, leaving 15 bases between them. The CDR3, as DNA: TGTGCCAGCAGTTTAAGACAGAAGTCTAGGTCACCCCTCCACTTT. This gives the protein CASSLRQKSRSPLHF. The variable domain in full, with the rest retrieved from reference TRBV28 and TRBJ1-6, is DVKVTQSSRYLVKRTGEKVFLECVQDMDHENMFWYRQDPGLGLRLIYFSYDVKMKEKGDIPEGYSVSREKKERFSLILESASTNQTSMYLCASSLRQKSRSPLHFGNGTRLTVT.

This clone turned up a few times. This sequence joins TRBV5-6 and TRBJ1-1; perhaps TRBD1 as D (5 bases). This CDR3 contains 14 residues. Germline V lookup: CDR1 SGHDT, CDR2 YYEEEE. Trimming took off 2 bases at V and 4 bases at J, with 12 bases between the two ends. The CDR3 coding sequence is TGTGCCAGCAGCTTACCTGGGGGAGGCACTGAAGCTTTCTTT. It yields the protein CASSLPGGGTEAFF.

V and J are TRBV5-6 and TRBJ2-1; D is possibly TRBD1 (6 bases). The CDR3 covers 17 residues. Trimming took 4 bases from V and 0 from J, leaving 17 bases between them. Germline V gene lookup returns CDR1 SGHDT and CDR2 YYEEEE. CDR3 sequence (DNA): TGTGCCAGCAGCACCCGGACAGCCGCCCTCTCCTACAATGAGCAGTTCTTC. Its translation: CASSTRTAALSYNEQFF.

This rearrangement joins TRBV9 to TRBJ2-5; D call uncertain. With 3 bases removed from V and 0 bases from J, the gap between germline ends came to 15 bases. CDR3 length: 16 amino acids. Per germline, CDR1 SGDLS and CDR2 YYNGEE. CDR3 sequence (DNA): TGTGCCAGCAGCGCCGAGGCCCATCCGTACCAAGAGACCCAGTACTTC. This translates into CASSAEAHPYQETQYF.

The genes are TRBV4-3 and TRBJ2-3, with 8 bases identical to TRBD2. V gave up 4 bases and J gave up 5 bases; unmatched junction bases: 2. Looked up from germline, CDR1 is LGHNA and CDR2 is YSLEER. CDR3 length: 13 residues. CDR3 protein: CASSLAGGDTQYF. The CDR3 coding sequence is TGCGCCAGCAGCCTTGCGGGGGGAGATACGCAGTATTTT.

The V call is TRBV6-8, the J call TRBJ1-2; possibly TRBD1 for D (6 bases). This CDR3 comprises 14 residues. Trimming took off 8 bases at V and 4 bases at J, with 17 bases between the two ends. Germline V gives CDR1 MNHGY, CDR2 SAAAGT. The CDR3 DNA reads as TGTGCCAGCCGAGGGGGGAGTCGACCCTATGGCTACACCTTC. It specifies CASRGGSRPYGYTF.

The chain uses TRBV30 and TRBJ1-3; maybe TRBD1 (5 bases). The CDR3 runs 14 residues. Germline V gene lookup returns CDR1 GTSNPN and CDR2 SVGIG (reference sequence). Trimming took 8 bases from V and 0 from J, leaving 14 bases between them. CDR3 sequence: CAEGRGPSGNTIYF. The CDR3 nucleotides read TGTGCCGAAGGGCGGGGACCCTCTGGAAACACCATATATTTT.

The DNA for the CDR3 is TGTGCCAGCAGCGGCAGGGGGCGCATCTATGGCTACACCTTC. Protein: CASSGRGRIYGYTF. This rearrangement joins TRBV5-6 to TRBJ1-2, with 8 positions matching TRBD1. V gave up 4 bases and J gave up 4 bases; unmatched junction bases: 6. CDR3 length: 14 residues. Germline CDR1 SGHDT, CDR2 YYEEEE.

V gene TRBV6-1 combines with J gene TRBJ1-1; maybe TRBD1 (5 bases). The CDR3 contains 13 residues. Germline V gene lookup returns CDR1 MNHNS and CDR2 SASEGT. V lost 3 bases, J lost 4 bases, and 9 bases lay in between. CDR3 region: CASSDSGGTEAFF. The CDR3 DNA reads TGTGCCAGCAGTGATTCTGGGGGCACTGAAGCTTTCTTT.

With regard to this clone: One end of the junction varies from germline; a read error may be responsible. V gene TRBV29-1 combines with J gene TRBJ2-6; D remains unclear. The CDR3 totals 12 residues. Germline values: CDR1 SQVTM, CDR2 ANQGSEA. This chain's CDR3 is CSAEGGANVLTF. The CDR3 region has the DNA TGCAGCGCTGAAGGTGGGGCCAACGTCCTGACTTTC.